Following are 3 T cell receptor beta chains from one sample sequenced in a study of cytomegalovirus exposure and HLA in healthy donors. Primers included in the PCR were 60 Vbeta and 13 Jbeta primers. The data were produced by immunoSEQ multiplex PCR, yet TCRdb's version contains in-frame clones alone and is incomplete. Of about 180,000 clones in the sample, around 76% were seen once. The material sequenced was PBMCs. These receptors were obtained from a woman between 25 and 40 years old in good health and CMV-seropositive.

V is TRBV9 and J is TRBJ2-7, with D perhaps TRBD2 (7 bases). This CDR3 region has 17 residues. Trimming pared 0 bases from V and 3 bases from J, leaving 19 bases between. CDR1 and CDR2 (germline): SGDLS, YYNGEE. The CDR3 nucleotides read TGTGCCAGCAGCGTAGATGGCAGGAGGGGGGGAGACTACGAGCAGTACTTC. This encodes CASSVDGRRGGDYEQYF.

The V call is TRBV6-5, the J call TRBJ2-1; 14 bases match TRBD2. CDR1 MNHEY and CDR2 SVGAGI come from the germline V gene. This CDR3 region has 15 residues. V lost 6 bases, J lost 5 bases, and 3 bases stayed unmatched. CDR3: CASRPGLAGDNEQFF. In DNA form, the CDR3 reads TGTGCCAGCAGGCCGGGACTAGCGGGGGACAATGAGCAGTTCTTC.

The V and J genes are TRBV15 and TRBJ1-4, with TRBD1 identical over 9 bases. Germline loops: CDR1 LNHNV, CDR2 YYDKDF (reference sequence). The V segment lost 5 bases and the J segment 14 bases; nucleotides outside the gene matches: 12. The CDR3 is made up of 14 amino acids. The CDR3 here is CATSQPGQGWDLFF. The CDR3 DNA reads as TGTGCCACCAGCCAACCGGGACAGGGCTGGGACCTGTTTTTT.